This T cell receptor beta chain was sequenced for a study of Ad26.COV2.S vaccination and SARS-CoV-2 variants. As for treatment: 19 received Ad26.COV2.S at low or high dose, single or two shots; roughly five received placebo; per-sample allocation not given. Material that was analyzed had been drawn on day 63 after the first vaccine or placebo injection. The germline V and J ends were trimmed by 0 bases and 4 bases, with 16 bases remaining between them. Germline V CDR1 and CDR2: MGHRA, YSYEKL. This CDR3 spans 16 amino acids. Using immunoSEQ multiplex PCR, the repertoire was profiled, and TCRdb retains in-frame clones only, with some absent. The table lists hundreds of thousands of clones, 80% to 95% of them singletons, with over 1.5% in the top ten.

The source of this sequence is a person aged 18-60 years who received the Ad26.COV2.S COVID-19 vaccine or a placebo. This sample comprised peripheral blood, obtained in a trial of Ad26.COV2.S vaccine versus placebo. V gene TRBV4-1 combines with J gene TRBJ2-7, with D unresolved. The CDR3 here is CASSQDTAGPWYEQYF. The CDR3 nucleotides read TGCGCCAGCAGCCAAGATACGGCAGGTCCTTGGTACGAGCAGTACTTC.